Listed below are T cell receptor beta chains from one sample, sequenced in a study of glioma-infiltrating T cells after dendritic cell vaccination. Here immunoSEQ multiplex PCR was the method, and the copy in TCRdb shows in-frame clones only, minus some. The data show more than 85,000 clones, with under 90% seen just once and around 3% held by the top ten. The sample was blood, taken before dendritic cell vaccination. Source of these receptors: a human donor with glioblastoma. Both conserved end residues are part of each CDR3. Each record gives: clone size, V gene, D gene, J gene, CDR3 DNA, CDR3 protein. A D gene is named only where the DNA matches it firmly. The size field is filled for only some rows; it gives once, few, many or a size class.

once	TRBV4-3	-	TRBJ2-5	TGCGCCAGCAGCCCCCCCGGGAGTGAGACCCAGTACTTC	CASSPPGSETQYF
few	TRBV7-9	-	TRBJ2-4	TGTGCCAGCAGCCCAACGGGGTCAGCCTTTGGCGACATTCAGTACTTC	CASSPTGSAFGDIQYF
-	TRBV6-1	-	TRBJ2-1	TGTGCCAGCACCACAGGATCCGGCTCCTACAATGAGCAGTTCTTC	CASTTGSGSYNEQFF
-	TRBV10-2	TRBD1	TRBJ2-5	TGCGCCAGCAAGACAGGGACGGGAAAGACCCAGTACTTC	CASKTGTGKTQYF
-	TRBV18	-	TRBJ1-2	TGTGCCAGCTCACCAACGGCAGGGACTAACTATGGCTACACCTTC	CASSPTAGTNYGYTF
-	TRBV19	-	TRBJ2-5	TGTGCCAGTACCCCGGGACGGGGGGAGACCCAGTACTTC	CASTPGRGETQYF
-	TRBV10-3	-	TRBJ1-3	TGTGCCATCAGTGAGTCGCAGGGGACTGGAAACACCATATATTTT	CAISESQGTGNTIYF
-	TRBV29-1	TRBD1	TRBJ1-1	TGCAGCGTTTCACCCTCGACAGGGCGGGACACTGAAGCTTTCTTT	CSVSPSTGRDTEAFF
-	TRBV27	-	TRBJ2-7	TGTGCCAGCAGTTCCACCTTCGAAGTTCGGCCAGGGCGCTGGGAGCAGTACTTC	CASSSTFEVRPGRWEQYF
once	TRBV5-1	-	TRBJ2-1	TGCGCCAGCAGCCCGGATCCGGGCAATGAGCAGTTCTTC	CASSPDPGNEQFF
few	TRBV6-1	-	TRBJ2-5	TGTGCCAGCAGTCTGTGGGGCCCTCAAGAGACCCAGTACTTC	CASSLWGPQETQYF
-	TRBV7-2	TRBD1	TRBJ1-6	TGTGCCAGCAGCTCCCACAGGGGGCTGGATTCACCCCTCCACTTT	CASSSHRGLDSPLHF
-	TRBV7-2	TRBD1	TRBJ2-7	TGTGCCAGCAGCCCGCAGGGGGCTCTGTTATACGAGCAGTACTTC	CASSPQGALLYEQYF
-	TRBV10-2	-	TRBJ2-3	TGCGCCAGCAGTTACTCCTCTTTCACAGATACGCAGTATTTT	CASSYSSFTDTQYF
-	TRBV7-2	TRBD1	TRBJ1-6	TGTGCCAGCAGCCAAATAGGACAGGGGGCCTGGGGGAATTCACCCCTCCACTTT	CASSQIGQGAWGNSPLHF
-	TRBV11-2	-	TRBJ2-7	TGTGCCAGCACCCCAGGGGCCCTCAACGAGCAGTACTTC	CASTPGALNEQYF
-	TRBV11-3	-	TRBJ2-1	TGTGCCAGCAGCTTAGATGACAGCAGTGAGCAGTTCTTC	CASSLDDSSEQFF
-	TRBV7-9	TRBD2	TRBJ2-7	TGTGCCAGCAGCTCGACGACTAGCGGGAGTCTCCACGAGCAGTACTTC	CASSSTTSGSLHEQYF
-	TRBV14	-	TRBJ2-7	TGTGCCAGCAGCCCCGGGGGAGGATTCTACGAGCAGTACTTC	CASSPGGGFYEQYF
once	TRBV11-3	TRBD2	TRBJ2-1	TGTGCCAGCAGCTTAAGACTAGCGGGAGATTCCTACAATGAGCAGTTCTTC	CASSLRLAGDSYNEQFF
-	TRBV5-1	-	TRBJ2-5	TGCGCCAGCAGCTTTACTAAGCAAGAGACCCAGTACTTC	CASSFTKQETQYF
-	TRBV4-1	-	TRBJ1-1	TGCGCCAGCAGCCAAGTTCGGGGGGCGAAAACTGAAGCTTTCTTT	CASSQVRGAKTEAFF
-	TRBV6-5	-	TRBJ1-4	TGTGCCAGCACAGGGACAATGCAGGTCGGGAAACTGTTTTTT	CASTGTMQVGKLFF
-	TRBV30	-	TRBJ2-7	TGTGCCTGGAAGGGAGACAAAACCTACGAGCAGTACTTC	CAWKGDKTYEQYF
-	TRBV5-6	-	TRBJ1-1	TGTGCCAGCAGCCCTCCAGACAGGCGCGCTGAAGCTTTCTTT	CASSPPDRRAEAFF
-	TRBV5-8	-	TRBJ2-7	TGTGCCAGCAGCCGTGCTGTCACATTTTACGAGCAGTACTTC	CASSRAVTFYEQYF
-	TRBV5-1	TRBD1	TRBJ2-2	TGCGCCAGCAGCTTGGCCGACAGGGGGAACACCGGGGAGCTGTTTTTT	CASSLADRGNTGELFF